This TCR beta chain is from a study of blood T cells in healthy people across ages. Study results and caveats: Those diversity estimates obtained from one million T cells were thought to be underestimates.

Germline CDR1 reads SGDLS; CDR2 reads YYNGEE. This CDR3 has 13 amino acids. Then a second PCR, running about 6 to 12 cycles, was carried out with a sample-barcoded 5' primer and a J-beta primer mix. TCRdb re-analysed the 5' RACE reads in MiXCR, keeping a single row per CDR3 protein. The sample holds about 780,000 distinct CDR3 sequences, approximately 24% seen once. This clonotype has a handful of counts. As yet, its antigen is unknown. These data were also reused for a study on T cells of mothers and their children.

The sequenced material came from blood. The TCR sequence derives from a boy between 5 and 17 years old in good health. This sequence joins TRBV9 and TRBJ2-5, with 8 bases lining up with TRBD1. The better agreement between TRBJ2-7 and the DNA end casts doubt on the J call. CDR3 in amino acids: CASSVAGGSEQYF. The DNA of the CDR3 is TGTGCCAGCAGCGTAGCAGGGGGCAGCGAGCAGTACTTC.